The 7 T cell receptor beta chains below were found in one sample sequenced in a study of blood T cell repertoires in COVID-19. Assay: immunoSEQ multiplex PCR; the TCRdb copy retains only in-frame clones and omits some. In the table there are fewer than 120,000 clones, about 90% of which are singletons. The sequencing input was peripheral blood. Source of these receptors: a human donor in a cohort sampled during active COVID-19.

The chain is built from TRBV4-3 and TRBJ2-6; D gene unclear. Per germline, CDR1 LGHNA and CDR2 YSLEER. Trimming took 2 bases from V and 0 from J, leaving 8 bases between them. The CDR3 consists of 16 residues. The CDR3 DNA reads as TGCGCCAGCAGCCAAATGAGTAACTCTGGGGCCAACGTCCTGACTTTC. It specifies CASSQMSNSGANVLTF.

The gene calls are TRBV6-5 and TRBJ2-7; 12 nucleotides align to TRBD2. V lost 0 bases, J lost 4 bases, and 4 bases stayed unmatched. CDR1 is MNHEY, CDR2 SVGAGI, per germline. The CDR3 is 16 residues long. The CDR3 nucleotides read TGTGCCAGCAGTTACTCGTTGACTAGCGGGAGATACGAGCAGTACTTC. This translates into CASSYSLTSGRYEQYF.

The chain has TRBV14 and TRBJ2-6; 8 nucleotides line up with TRBD1. The CDR3 is made up of 18 amino acids. V was pared by 1 base and J by 1 base, with 6 bases of the junction left unmatched. Germline V gives CDR1 SGHDN, CDR2 FVKESK. The CDR3 nucleotides are TGTGCCAGCAGCCAAGGTTGGCAGGGGGCATCTGGGGCCAACGTCCTGACTTTC. Translating gives CASSQGWQGASGANVLTF.

The V call is TRBV7-2, the J call TRBJ1-3; D might be TRBD1 (6 bases). CDR1 and CDR2 from the germline V gene are SGHTA and FQGNSA. This CDR3 is built from 15 residues. Trimming removed 5 bases from V and 3 bases from J, with 14 bases in between. For the CDR3, the DNA is TGTGCCAGCAGCCCACATACAGGGAATGGAAACACCATATATTTT. This sequence encodes CASSPHTGNGNTIYF.

The rearrangement uses TRBV21-1 and TRBJ2-3; TRBD1, as called in the table, went unchecked against the DNA. TRBV21-1 is reported as a pseudogene. This CDR3 spans 19 amino acids. The CDR3 sequence: CASSLALGDTGSFADTQYF. The CDR3 DNA sequence: TGTGCCAGCAGCCTCGCCCTAGGGGATACAGGGTCTTTCGCAGATACGCAGTATTTT.

The V gene is TRBV5-1, the J gene TRBJ1-1, with 8 positions matching TRBD1. The V gene's germline CDR1 is SGHRS and CDR2 YFSETQ. The CDR3 is 14 amino acids. The trim removed 2 bases at V and 5 bases at J, leaving 5 bases unmatched. The CDR3 nucleotides read TGCGCCAGCAGCTTTCAACAGGGGGAGACTGAAGCTTTCTTT. Protein sequence: CASSFQQGETEAFF. Full variable domain (missing parts from reference TRBV5-1 and TRBJ1-1): KAGVTQTPRYLIKTRGQQVTLSCSPISGHRSVSWYQQTPGQGLQFLFEYFSETQRNKGNFPGRFSGRQFSNSRSEMNVSTLELGDSALYLCASSFQQGETEAFFGQGTRLTVV.

The chain joins TRBV30 to TRBJ1-2; a possible D gene is TRBD1 (5 bases). With 0 bases removed from V and 4 bases from J, the gap between germline ends came to 9 bases. The length of the CDR3 is 13 residues. CDR1 is GTSNPN and CDR2 is SVGIG in the germline V gene (reference sequence). The CDR3 loop is CAWSVRGGYGYTF. The CDR3 coding sequence is TGTGCCTGGAGTGTACGGGGGGGCTATGGCTACACCTTC. The full variable domain, completed using reference TRBV30 and TRBJ1-2, is SQTIHQWPATLVQPVGSPLSLECTVEGTSNPNLYWYRQAAGRGLQLLFYSVGIGQISSEVPQNLSASRPQDRQFILSSKKLLLSDSGFYLCAWSVRGGYGYTFGSGTRLTVV.